This TCR beta chain was sequenced in a study of shared clonotypes between healthy human individuals. Clones were read by immunoSEQ multiplex PCR, and TCRdb kept only the in-frame ones, dropping some. Of some 1 million clones in the sample, around 74% were seen once. This CDR3 comprises 14 residues. CDR1 and CDR2 from the germline V gene are MNHNS and SASEGT. Unmatched junction bases numbered 3, after V lost 5 bases and J lost 5 bases. Points on this clone: It is likely a read error: a sequence one base away is far more abundant. In the same sample, other DNA sequences code for this CDR3.

This chain links TRBV6-1 with TRBJ2-2; TRBD1 agrees at 9 bases. The sample was memory CD4+ T cells sorted from blood. Subset meaning: CD45RA-negative fraction. The receptor was derived from a man between 18 and 29 years old in good health. Here the CDR3 reads CASSSGTGTGELFF. Written as DNA, the CDR3 is TGTGCCAGCAGTTCCGGGACAGGGACCGGGGAGCTGTTTTTT.